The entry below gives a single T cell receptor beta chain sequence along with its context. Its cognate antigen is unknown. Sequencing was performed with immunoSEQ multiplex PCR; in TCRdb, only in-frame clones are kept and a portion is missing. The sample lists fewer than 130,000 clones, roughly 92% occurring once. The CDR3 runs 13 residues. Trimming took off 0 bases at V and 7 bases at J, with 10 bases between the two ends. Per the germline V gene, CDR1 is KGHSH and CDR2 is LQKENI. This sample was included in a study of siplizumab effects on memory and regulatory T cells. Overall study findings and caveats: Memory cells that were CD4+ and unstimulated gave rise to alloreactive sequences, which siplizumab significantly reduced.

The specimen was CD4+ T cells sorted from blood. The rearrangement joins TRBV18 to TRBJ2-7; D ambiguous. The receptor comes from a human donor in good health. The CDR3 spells CASSPPPRGEQYF. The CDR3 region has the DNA TGTGCCAGCTCACCACCCCCCCGAGGAGAGCAGTACTTC.